Included here is one T cell receptor (beta chain) sequence, with context. The antigen is not known. Use of 60 Vbeta and 13 Jbeta primers characterized the PCR. Assay used: immunoSEQ multiplex PCR; TCRdb lists only in-frame clones, some missing. Seen here are approximately 220,000 clones, about 80% observed once, and the top ten hold around 1.4%. Germline V lookup: CDR1 MNHNS, CDR2 SASEGT. The CDR3 length is 15 residues. V was clipped by 4 bases and J by 0 bases, with 12 bases between them. These data are taken from a study of cytomegalovirus exposure and HLA in healthy donors. Study conclusions and caveats: Researchers catalogued about 160 TCR beta chains as cytomegalovirus-associated.

The chain has TRBV6-1 and TRBJ1-1, with D maybe TRBD1 (5 bases). Material for sequencing was PBMCs. The clonotype comes from a girl between 5 and 17 years old in good health and CMV-seronegative. The CDR3 protein is CASSARVGMNTEAFF. The CDR3 DNA reads as TGTGCCAGCAGTGCCAGGGTTGGTATGAACACTGAAGCTTTCTTT.